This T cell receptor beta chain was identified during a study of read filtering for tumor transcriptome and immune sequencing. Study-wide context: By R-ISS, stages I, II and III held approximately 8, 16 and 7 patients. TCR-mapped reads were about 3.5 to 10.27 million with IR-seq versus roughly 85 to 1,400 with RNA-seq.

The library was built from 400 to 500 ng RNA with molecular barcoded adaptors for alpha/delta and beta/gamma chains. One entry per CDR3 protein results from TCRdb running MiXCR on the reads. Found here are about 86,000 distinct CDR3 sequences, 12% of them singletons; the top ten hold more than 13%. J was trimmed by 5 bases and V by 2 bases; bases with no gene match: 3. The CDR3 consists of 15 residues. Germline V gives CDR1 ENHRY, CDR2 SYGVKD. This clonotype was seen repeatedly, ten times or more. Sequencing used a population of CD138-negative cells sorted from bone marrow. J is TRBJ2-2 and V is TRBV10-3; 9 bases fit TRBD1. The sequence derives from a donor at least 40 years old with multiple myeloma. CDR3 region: CAISETGGATGELFF. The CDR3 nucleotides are TGTGCCATCAGTGAGACAGGGGGCGCAACCGGGGAGCTGTTTTTT.